This is a list of T cell receptor beta chains from one sample in a study of shared clonotypes between healthy human individuals. The assay was immunoSEQ multiplex PCR, and TCRdb's table has in-frame clones only and misses some. The data contain about 470,000 clones, more than 75% of them singletons. Sequencing was performed on PBMCs. These receptors were collected from a woman aged 40 to 50 in good health. Some clones in this sample may be carry-over from other donors' samples. CDR3s include the opening cysteine and the closing phenylalanine or tryptophan. The order of the fields is CDR3 protein, CDR3 DNA, V gene, clone size, J gene, D gene. The D gene is left open where the match is weak. Clone size is stated in some rows and not others, as once, few, many or a class when expanded.

CDR3: CASGQVSGANVLTF; DNA: TGTGCCAGCGGTCAGGTCTCTGGGGCCAACGTCCTGACTTTC; V: TRBV11-2; size: once; J: TRBJ2-6; D: .
CDR3: CATSGDRQYNEKLFF; DNA: TGTGCCACCAGCGGGGACCGACAGTATAATGAAAAACTGTTTTTT; V: TRBV15; size: .; J: TRBJ1-4; D: .
CDR3: CASSLETSGSPYEQYF; DNA: TGTGCCAGCAGCTTGGAGACTAGCGGGAGTCCCTACGAGCAGTACTTC; V: TRBV7-6; size: .; J: TRBJ2-7; D: TRBD2
CDR3: CASSQATAGTASYEQYF; DNA: TGCGCCAGCAGCCAAGCGACCGCCGGGACAGCCTCCTACGAGCAGTACTTC; V: TRBV4-1; size: once; J: TRBJ2-7; D: TRBD1
CDR3: CASSLAGTAYSNQPQHF; DNA: TGCGCCAGCAGCCTAGCCGGGACGGCCTATAGCAATCAGCCCCAGCATTTT; V: TRBV4-1; size: .; J: TRBJ1-5; D: .
CDR3: CASSYSVLSYGYTF; DNA: TGTGCCAGCAGTTACTCTGTACTGTCCTATGGCTACACCTTC; V: TRBV6-5; size: .; J: TRBJ1-2; D: .
CDR3: CASTTGTEAFF; DNA: TGTGCCAGCACCACCGGGACAGAAGCTTTCTTT; V: TRBV28; size: .; J: TRBJ1-1; D: .
CDR3: CASSWGTYNEQFF; DNA: TGTGCCAGCAGCTGGGGGACCTACAATGAGCAGTTCTTC; V: TRBV5-6; size: .; J: TRBJ2-1; D: .
CDR3: CAWSVVDSGITDTQYF; DNA: TGTGCCTGGAGTGTGGTCGATAGCGGGATCACAGATACGCAGTATTTT; V: TRBV30; size: once; J: TRBJ2-3; D: TRBD2
CDR3: CASSSLFVRESGANVLTF; DNA: TGTGCCAGCAGCAGCCTATTCGTCAGAGAGTCTGGGGCCAACGTCCTGACTTTC; V: TRBV21-1; size: .; J: TRBJ2-6; D: .
CDR3: CASSLNAGAGANVLTF; DNA: TGTGCCAGCAGCCTCAACGCGGGGGCTGGGGCCAACGTCCTGACTTTC; V: TRBV7-2; size: .; J: TRBJ2-6; D: TRBD2
CDR3: CASGLQGSPHTGELFF; DNA: TGTGCCAGCGGTCTTCAGGGAAGTCCCCACACCGGGGAGCTGTTTTTT; V: TRBV5-4; size: .; J: TRBJ2-2; D: .
CDR3: CASSLQPGTYEQYF; DNA: TGTGCCAGCAGCTTACAGCCCGGGACCTACGAGCAGTACTTC; V: TRBV11-2; size: .; J: TRBJ2-7; D: .
CDR3: CAISEIRGNTIYF; DNA: TGTGCCATCAGTGAGATCCGGGGAAACACCATATATTTT; V: TRBV10-3; size: .; J: TRBJ1-3; D: .
CDR3: CASRGDLGELFF; DNA: TGCGCCAGCAGAGGGGATCTCGGGGAGCTGTTTTTT; V: TRBV5-1; size: once; J: TRBJ2-2; D: .
CDR3: CAAPCGSRLWTDTQYF; DNA: TGTGCCGCTCCTTGCGGGAGTAGGTTATGGACAGATACGCAGTATTTT; V: TRBV6-4; size: .; J: TRBJ2-3; D: TRBD2
CDR3: CASSRDPSDTQYF; DNA: TGTGCCAGCAGCAGGGACCCGTCTGATACGCAGTATTTT; V: TRBV7-6; size: .; J: TRBJ2-3; D: .
CDR3: CASSPGNLGRYGYTF; DNA: TGTGCCAGCAGCCCCGGGAACTTGGGTCGCTATGGCTACACCTTC; V: TRBV5-6; size: .; J: TRBJ1-2; D: .
CDR3: CASSLARRNYEQYF; DNA: TGTGCCAGCAGTTTGGCGCGGAGAAATTACGAGCAGTACTTC; V: TRBV27; size: .; J: TRBJ2-7; D: .
CDR3: CASSLVSGRGYNEQFF; DNA: TGTGCCAGCAGCTTAGTTAGCGGGAGAGGGTACAATGAGCAGTTCTTC; V: TRBV7-8; size: .; J: TRBJ2-1; D: TRBD2
CDR3: CASSLIPGTSGSYEQYF; DNA: TGTGCCAGCAGTTTAATCCCCGGCACTAGCGGGAGTTACGAGCAGTACTTC; V: TRBV27; size: once; J: TRBJ2-7; D: TRBD2
CDR3: CASSLARAIVPGELFF; DNA: TGTGCCAGCAGCTTAGCGCGAGCCATTGTCCCCGGGGAGCTGTTTTTT; V: TRBV7-9; size: .; J: TRBJ2-2; D: .
CDR3: CASSRRGRGETQYF; DNA: TGTGCCAGCAGCCGGAGGGGGCGCGGAGAGACCCAGTACTTC; V: TRBV7-6; size: .; J: TRBJ2-5; D: .
CDR3: CASSYSPGTGLDEQYF; DNA: TGTGCCAGCAGTTACTCTCCCGGGACAGGGCTTGACGAGCAGTACTTC; V: TRBV6-5; size: medium-sized; J: TRBJ2-7; D: TRBD1
CDR3: CASNGPYEQYF; DNA: TGTGCCAGCAACGGCCCCTACGAGCAGTACTTC; V: TRBV6-5; size: .; J: TRBJ2-7; D: .
CDR3: CASSVAQTGENIQYF; DNA: TGTGCCAGCAGCGTAGCCCAAACAGGGGAAAACATTCAGTACTTC; V: TRBV9; size: few; J: TRBJ2-4; D: TRBD1
CDR3: CAISESSGANYEQYF; DNA: TGTGCCATCAGTGAGTCGAGTGGGGCGAACTACGAGCAGTACTTC; V: TRBV10-3; size: once; J: TRBJ2-7; D: .
CDR3: CARGAGGYEQYF; DNA: TGTGCTAGGGGAGCGGGAGGGTACGAGCAGTACTTC; V: TRBV12-5; size: many; J: TRBJ2-7; D: TRBD2
CDR3: CASSPDQADTQYF; DNA: TGTGCCAGCTCACCGGACCAGGCAGATACGCAGTATTTT; V: TRBV18; size: .; J: TRBJ2-3; D: .
CDR3: CASSLAGDTDTQYF; DNA: TGCGCCAGCAGCTTGGCCGGGGATACGGATACGCAGTATTTT; V: TRBV5-1; size: .; J: TRBJ2-3; D: .
CDR3: CASSQDGGPNQPQHF; DNA: TGCGCCAGCAGCCAAGACGGCGGACCGAATCAGCCCCAGCATTTT; V: TRBV4-1; size: .; J: TRBJ1-5; D: .
CDR3: CASSMGTSGEQFF; DNA: TGTGCCAGTAGTATGGGGACTAGTGGTGAGCAGTTCTTC; V: TRBV19; size: .; J: TRBJ2-1; D: TRBD2
CDR3: CASSLGVLSATSAKNIQYF; DNA: TGTGCCAGCAGCTTGGGGGTCCTTTCCGCGACTAGCGCGAAAAACATTCAGTACTTC; V: TRBV5-4; size: .; J: TRBJ2-4; D: TRBD2
CDR3: CASSPTGHGDEKLFF; DNA: TGTGCCAGCAGTCCGACGGGACACGGGGATGAAAAACTGTTTTTT; V: TRBV6-5; size: .; J: TRBJ1-4; D: .
CDR3: CAISELASVNEQFF; DNA: TGTGCCATCAGTGAGTTGGCTAGCGTCAATGAGCAGTTCTTC; V: TRBV10-3; size: .; J: TRBJ2-1; D: .
CDR3: CASSQDSGQGAVGELFF; DNA: TGCGCCAGCAGCCAAGATTCGGGACAGGGGGCCGTCGGGGAGCTGTTTTTT; V: TRBV4-3; size: .; J: TRBJ2-2; D: TRBD1
CDR3: CASSFGTGTTDTQYF; DNA: TGTGCCAGCAGCTTTGGTACAGGGACCACAGATACGCAGTATTTT; V: TRBV5-6; size: once; J: TRBJ2-3; D: .
CDR3: CASNRLAGGPTDTQYF; DNA: TGTGCCAGTAACCGGCTAGCGGGAGGGCCAACAGATACGCAGTATTTT; V: TRBV5-6; size: once; J: TRBJ2-3; D: TRBD2
CDR3: CLGQGVTDTQYF; DNA: TGTTTAGGACAGGGGGTAACAGATACGCAGTATTTT; V: TRBV30; size: .; J: TRBJ2-3; D: TRBD1
CDR3: CASSLSALPGGYTF; DNA: TGTGCCAGCTCCCTCTCGGCGTTACCGGGTGGCTACACCTTC; V: TRBV18; size: .; J: TRBJ1-2; D: .
CDR3: CASGGPAGGSTGELFF; DNA: TGTGCCAGCGGCGGCCCAGCGGGAGGGAGCACCGGGGAGCTGTTTTTT; V: TRBV2; size: .; J: TRBJ2-2; D: TRBD2
CDR3: CASSLAVRTGGLGSYEQYF; DNA: TGTGCCAGCAGCTTAGCGGTGAGAACAGGGGGACTGGGGTCCTACGAGCAGTACTTC; V: TRBV7-3; size: .; J: TRBJ2-7; D: TRBD1
CDR3: CATRSGTVNTDTQYF; DNA: TGTGCCACCAGGTCCGGGACAGTGAACACAGATACGCAGTATTTT; V: TRBV10-3; size: few; J: TRBJ2-3; D: TRBD1
CDR3: CASSGSGTGREETQYF; DNA: TGTGCCAGCAGTGGGTCCGGGACAGGGAGGGAAGAGACCCAGTACTTC; V: TRBV25-1; size: .; J: TRBJ2-5; D: TRBD1
CDR3: CASSPYTHEQFF; DNA: TGTGCCAGCAGCCCATACACCCATGAGCAGTTCTTC; V: TRBV7-9; size: .; J: TRBJ2-1; D: .
CDR3: CASSVGLAGISTDTQYF; DNA: TGTGCCAGCAGCGTAGGACTAGCGGGGATTAGCACAGATACGCAGTATTTT; V: TRBV5-6; size: .; J: TRBJ2-3; D: TRBD2
CDR3: CASSHNAKDRGTGANVLTF; DNA: TGTGCCAGCAGCCATAACGCGAAGGACAGGGGGACTGGGGCCAACGTCCTGACTTTC; V: TRBV7-6; size: .; J: TRBJ2-6; D: TRBD1
CDR3: CASSVGVADNQETQYF; DNA: TGTGCCAGCAGCGTAGGAGTAGCGGATAACCAAGAGACCCAGTACTTC; V: TRBV9; size: .; J: TRBJ2-5; D: .